This TCR beta chain was recovered during a study of identical twins. Study results and limitations: While abundant cord blood beta clonotypes carried fewer insertions, memory repertoires showed no such pattern. Out-of-frame beta sequences exhibited a weaker degree of excess twin sharing.

Healthy Caucasians provided all donations. As for this clonotype: Its target is not known.

TCRdb reprocessed the 5' RACE reads via MiXCR and lists one record per CDR3 protein. The sample carries 1.5 million or so distinct CDR3 sequences, less than 35% recorded once. V lost 6 bases to trimming and J lost 3 bases, with 5 bases between them. The germline V gene encodes CDR1 ENHRY and CDR2 SYGVKD. CDR3 length equals 12 residues. The J gene is TRBJ2-2, the V gene TRBV10-3; D might be TRBD2 (5 bases). The TCR comes from a newborn girl in good health. Input material: cord blood. DNA for the CDR3: TGTGCCATCAGCGGGGACACCGGGGAGCTGTTTTTT. This translates into CAISGDTGELFF.